Listed here are 10 T cell receptor beta chains from one sample, sequenced in a study of blood T cell repertoires in COVID-19. Libraries were prepared by immunoSEQ multiplex PCR; TCRdb keeps only in-frame clonotypes and omits some of them. The table shows about 300,000 clones, with roughly 86% occurring only once. The sample consisted of peripheral blood. The receptors were gathered from a woman between 45 and 65 years old with acute or convalescent COVID-19.

The rearrangement uses TRBV7-9 and TRBJ1-3; D may be TRBD1 (5 bases). This CDR3 comprises 15 residues. Trimming removed 2 bases from V and 2 bases from J, with 10 bases in between. In germline, CDR1 is SEHNR, CDR2 FQNEAQ (reference sequence). CDR3 in DNA: TGTGCCAGCAGCTTAAGACAGTTGACTGGAAACACCATATATTTT. Translated: CASSLRQLTGNTIYF.

This clone was seen only a few times. V and J are TRBV5-8 and TRBJ2-7; no definite D call. The germline V gene encodes CDR1 SGHTS and CDR2 YDEGEE. The CDR3 is 14 residues long. The V end lost 2 bases, the J end lost 0 bases, and 9 bases lay between the germline ends. Here the CDR3 reads CASSFGGVSYEQYF. For the CDR3, the DNA is TGTGCCAGCAGCTTTGGCGGAGTCTCCTACGAGCAGTACTTC.

This clone was counted between two and nine times. V and J are TRBV30 and TRBJ1-4; D is unresolved. V shed 3 bases and J shed 8 bases, with 13 bases lying between them. This CDR3 comprises 13 residues. Germline lookup yields CDR1 GTSNPN and CDR2 SVGIG (reference sequence). As DNA, the CDR3 is TGTGCCTGGAGGCGGGGATGGGAGGAAAAACTGTTTTTT. It encodes CAWRRGWEEKLFF.

There are a few counts of this clone. This chain's CDR3 is CASIHSNQPQHF. The CDR3 DNA follows: TGTGCCAGTATCCATAGCAATCAGCCCCAGCATTTT. This sequence joins TRBV19 and TRBJ1-5; D gene unclear. V was shortened by 7 bases and J by 0 bases, with 4 bases between the two germline ends. The CDR3 has 12 amino acids. Germline CDR1 reads LNHDA; CDR2 reads SQIVND (reference sequence).

The chain uses TRBV5-4 and TRBJ2-1; perhaps TRBD1 as D (6 bases). V lost 4 bases, J lost 12 bases, and 23 bases lay in between. This CDR3 has 15 residues. The germline V gene has CDR1 SGHNT and CDR2 YYREEE (reference sequence). In DNA form, the CDR3 reads TGTGCCAGCAGCGCAGAAGGACAGCGTGTATTGGGGCAGTTCTTC. Residues: CASSAEGQRVLGQFF. The full variable domain, in which reference TRBV5-4 and TRBJ2-1 provide the parts outside the CDR3, is ETGVTQSPTHLIKTRGQQVTLRCSSQSGHNTVSWYQQALGQGPQFIFQYYREEENGRGNFPPRFSGLQFPNYSSELNVNALELDDSALYLCASSAEGQRVLGQFFGPGTRLTVL.

This chain uses TRBV5-1 with TRBJ2-5, with D possibly TRBD1 on 8 matching bases. Germline V gene sequence: CDR1 SGHRS, CDR2 YFSETQ. The CDR3 consists of 13 residues. Trimming removed 4 bases at V and 5 bases at J, with 12 bases between. The CDR3 loop reads CASSPQGGETQYF. CDR3 DNA: TGCGCCAGCAGCCCACAGGGGGGGGAGACCCAGTACTTC.

This clone was detected once. The V and J genes are TRBV15 and TRBJ1-6; TRBD1 is a possible D gene (6 bases). The CDR3 covers 12 residues. The V end was cut by 0 bases, the J end by 14 bases, with 8 bases between. Germline V CDR1 and CDR2: LNHNV, YYDKDF (reference sequence). The DNA of the CDR3 is TGTGCCACCAGCAGAGACGGGGACACCCTCCACTTT. This codes for CATSRDGDTLHF. Based on the CDR3 plus reference TRBV15 and TRBJ1-6, the full variable domain is DAMVIQNPRYQVTQFGKPVTLSCSQTLNHNVMYWYQQKSSQAPKLLFHYYDKDFNNEADTPDNFQSRRPNTSFCFLDIRSPGLGDTAMYLCATSRDGDTLHFGNGTRLTVT.

This sequence joins TRBV11-1 and TRBJ1-1, with D uncertain. Trimming stripped 1 base from V and 5 bases from J, with 11 bases between. Germline V lookup: CDR1 SGHAT, CDR2 FQDESV (reference sequence). The CDR3 is 14 residues long. The CDR3 nucleotides read TGTGCCAGCAGCTTAGTCAGGAGCGGGACTGAAGCTTTCTTT. This gives the protein CASSLVRSGTEAFF.

The CDR3 DNA sequence: TGCGCCAGCAGGTGGGGACTAGCGGGAGGTTCAGATACGCAGTATTTT. This gives the protein CASRWGLAGGSDTQYF. V is TRBV5-1 and J is TRBJ2-3; 15 nucleotides align to TRBD2. Looked up from germline, CDR1 is SGHRS and CDR2 is YFSETQ. The CDR3 extends over 16 amino acids. V was pared by 5 bases and J by 4 bases, with 5 bases of the junction left unmatched.

The chain combines TRBV5-4 with TRBJ1-2; tentatively, D is TRBD1 (5 bases). The CDR3 loop spans 14 amino acids. Trimming shortened V by 0 bases and J by 1 base, and 7 bases separated the two germline ends. Per germline, CDR1 SGHNT and CDR2 YYREEE (reference sequence). CDR3 in DNA: TGTGCCAGCAGCTTGGCCGGGGGTAACTATGGCTACACCTTC. Its translation is CASSLAGGNYGYTF.